A selection of T cell receptor beta chains follows, all from one sample in a study of blood T cell repertoires in COVID-19. Profiling relied on immunoSEQ multiplex PCR, and the TCRdb table lists in-frame clones only, not all of them. Among more than 70,000 clones, around four fifths were seen once, and the ten largest hold 9.5% to 10%. What was sequenced was peripheral blood. The source of these receptors is a human donor in a cohort sampled during active COVID-19. Each CDR3 is given with its conserved first and last residue. Each record gives: clone size, J gene, D gene, V gene, CDR3 DNA, CDR3 protein. D genes are given only for firm matches. Size is stated for part of the rows, as once, few or many counts, or as a class when the clone is expanded.

clone_size: NA; j_call: TRBJ2-1; d_call: NA; v_call: TRBV24-1; cdr3_nt: TGTGCCACCAGTGATGCTCAGGGAGGCTCCTACAATGAGCAGTTCTTC; cdr3_aa: CATSDAQGGSYNEQFF
clone_size: NA; j_call: TRBJ2-3; d_call: TRBD1; v_call: TRBV5-1; cdr3_nt: TGCGCCAGCAGCTTGGCTTTCAGGGGGAGTATCACAGATACGCAGTATTTT; cdr3_aa: CASSLAFRGSITDTQYF
clone_size: NA; j_call: TRBJ2-3; d_call: TRBD2; v_call: TRBV28; cdr3_nt: TGTGCCAGCAGCGCCCTAGCGGGGGGGCGGACAGATACGCAGTATTTT; cdr3_aa: CASSALAGGRTDTQYF
clone_size: NA; j_call: TRBJ2-6; d_call: NA; v_call: TRBV30; cdr3_nt: TGTGCCTGGACCGACTACTCTGGGGCCAACGTCCTGACTTTC; cdr3_aa: CAWTDYSGANVLTF
clone_size: NA; j_call: TRBJ1-1; d_call: NA; v_call: TRBV9; cdr3_nt: TGTGCCAGCAGCGTAGTAGGGCGGGGGAACACTGAAGCTTTCTTT; cdr3_aa: CASSVVGRGNTEAFF
clone_size: NA; j_call: TRBJ2-5; d_call: NA; v_call: TRBV5-6; cdr3_nt: TGTGCCAGCAGCCCAGGGGACGCTTCGGAGACCCAGTACTTC; cdr3_aa: CASSPGDASETQYF
clone_size: once; j_call: TRBJ1-1; d_call: NA; v_call: TRBV7-8; cdr3_nt: TGTGCCAGCAGCTTGACAGAACTGAACACTGAAGCTTTCTTT; cdr3_aa: CASSLTELNTEAFF
clone_size: NA; j_call: TRBJ1-1; d_call: NA; v_call: TRBV9; cdr3_nt: TGTGCCAGCAGCGTAGGATGGTTGAGTGAAGCTTTCTTT; cdr3_aa: CASSVGWLSEAFF
clone_size: once; j_call: TRBJ2-7; d_call: NA; v_call: TRBV7-6; cdr3_nt: TGTGCCAGCAGCTTACGTCCACTTCGACAGGACTCCTACGAGCAGTACTTC; cdr3_aa: CASSLRPLRQDSYEQYF
clone_size: NA; j_call: TRBJ1-3; d_call: NA; v_call: TRBV2; cdr3_nt: TGTGCCAGCAGTGCGGTGAGGGCTGGAAACACCATATATTTT; cdr3_aa: CASSAVRAGNTIYF
clone_size: NA; j_call: TRBJ1-1; d_call: NA; v_call: TRBV28; cdr3_nt: TGTGCCAGCATCTTACAGGGTAACACTGAAGCTTTCTTT; cdr3_aa: CASILQGNTEAFF
clone_size: NA; j_call: TRBJ2-5; d_call: NA; v_call: TRBV5-1; cdr3_nt: TGCGCCAGCAGCTACAATCAAGAGACCCAGTACTTC; cdr3_aa: CASSYNQETQYF
clone_size: NA; j_call: TRBJ2-1; d_call: NA; v_call: TRBV9; cdr3_nt: TGTGCCAGCAGCGTAGCTTGGACCAGGGTACCCTTGGTTTCCAATGAGCAGTTCTTC; cdr3_aa: CASSVAWTRVPLVSNEQFF
clone_size: few; j_call: TRBJ2-4; d_call: NA; v_call: TRBV15; cdr3_nt: TGTGCCACCAGCAGAGACCCCAGGAAGGTAGCCAAAAACATTCAGTACTTC; cdr3_aa: CATSRDPRKVAKNIQYF
clone_size: NA; j_call: TRBJ2-1; d_call: TRBD1; v_call: TRBV7-8; cdr3_nt: TGTGCCAGCAGCTCAGACAGGGATGAGCAGTTCTTC; cdr3_aa: CASSSDRDEQFF
clone_size: NA; j_call: TRBJ2-7; d_call: NA; v_call: TRBV15; cdr3_nt: TGTGCCACCAGCAGCGGGGGACCATCCTACGAGCAGTACTTC; cdr3_aa: CATSSGGPSYEQYF
clone_size: NA; j_call: TRBJ2-7; d_call: NA; v_call: TRBV18; cdr3_nt: TGTGCCAGCTCCTCAAAAAATACGGGCTACGAGCAGTACTTC; cdr3_aa: CASSSKNTGYEQYF
clone_size: NA; j_call: TRBJ1-2; d_call: NA; v_call: TRBV6-6; cdr3_nt: TGTGCCAGCATTAGGGGGACGGGGAACTATGGCTACACCTTC; cdr3_aa: CASIRGTGNYGYTF
clone_size: NA; j_call: TRBJ2-7; d_call: TRBD1; v_call: TRBV27; cdr3_nt: TGTGCCAGCAGTTTAGGGACAGCCAGGGGGTCCTACGAGCAGTACTTC; cdr3_aa: CASSLGTARGSYEQYF
clone_size: NA; j_call: TRBJ1-1; d_call: NA; v_call: TRBV9; cdr3_nt: TGTGCCAGCAGCGTAGACGGGTACACTGAAGCTTTCTTT; cdr3_aa: CASSVDGYTEAFF
clone_size: few; j_call: TRBJ1-1; d_call: TRBD1; v_call: TRBV5-1; cdr3_nt: TGCGCCAGCAGCCCCTCCGGGACAGGGAACACTGAAGCTTTCTTT; cdr3_aa: CASSPSGTGNTEAFF
clone_size: NA; j_call: TRBJ2-7; d_call: TRBD1; v_call: TRBV5-4; cdr3_nt: TGTGCCAGCAGCTTAGGGGGACAGGCGGTCGAGCAGTACTTC; cdr3_aa: CASSLGGQAVEQYF
clone_size: NA; j_call: TRBJ2-7; d_call: NA; v_call: TRBV21-1; cdr3_nt: TGTGCCAGCAGCCCACCACGCCGGACAGCCCACGAGCAGTACTTC; cdr3_aa: CASSPPRRTAHEQYF
clone_size: once; j_call: TRBJ2-6; d_call: NA; v_call: TRBV6-1; cdr3_nt: TGTGCCAGCAGTGAAGTATCTGGGGCCAACGTCCTGACTTTC; cdr3_aa: CASSEVSGANVLTF
clone_size: NA; j_call: TRBJ1-4; d_call: NA; v_call: TRBV6-6; cdr3_nt: TGTGCCAGCAGTTACTCGAATGGGGGGGGGAATGAAAAACTGTTTTTT; cdr3_aa: CASSYSNGGGNEKLFF
clone_size: NA; j_call: TRBJ2-2; d_call: TRBD2; v_call: TRBV15; cdr3_nt: TGTGCCACCAGCAGAGGGCTTGGGGAGGGGAACACCGGGGAGCTGTTTTTT; cdr3_aa: CATSRGLGEGNTGELFF
clone_size: NA; j_call: TRBJ1-5; d_call: TRBD1; v_call: TRBV2; cdr3_nt: TGTGCCAGCAGGCCGGGACAGGGTGTTTATAGCAATCAGCCCCAGCATTTT; cdr3_aa: CASRPGQGVYSNQPQHF
clone_size: NA; j_call: TRBJ1-2; d_call: NA; v_call: TRBV27; cdr3_nt: TGTGCCAGCAGTTCCGACAGCCATACACCCTATGTAGGCTACACCTTC; cdr3_aa: CASSSDSHTPYVGYTF
clone_size: NA; j_call: TRBJ2-5; d_call: TRBD2; v_call: TRBV2; cdr3_nt: TGTGCCAGCAGTGATCCAGCGGGGGGGCAAGAGACCCAGTACTTC; cdr3_aa: CASSDPAGGQETQYF
clone_size: NA; j_call: TRBJ1-1; d_call: NA; v_call: TRBV19; cdr3_nt: TGTGCCAGTAGTATGATCCCGGCCGGGGACACTGAAGCTTTCTTT; cdr3_aa: CASSMIPAGDTEAFF
clone_size: once; j_call: TRBJ2-7; d_call: TRBD2; v_call: TRBV5-1; cdr3_nt: TGCGCCAGCAGCTTGGCCTCAGGGAGCGGGGAGTACGAGCAGTACTTC; cdr3_aa: CASSLASGSGEYEQYF
clone_size: NA; j_call: TRBJ2-1; d_call: NA; v_call: TRBV12-3/TRBV12-4; cdr3_nt: TGTGCCAGCAGTTTATTAGAGGCGAGTGAGCAGTTCTTC; cdr3_aa: CASSLLEASEQFF
clone_size: NA; j_call: TRBJ2-1; d_call: NA; v_call: TRBV9; cdr3_nt: TGTGCCAGCACCAACCCTGGACTGGAGGAGCAGTTCTTC; cdr3_aa: CASTNPGLEEQFF
clone_size: NA; j_call: TRBJ1-1; d_call: NA; v_call: TRBV19; cdr3_nt: TGTGCCAGTAGCTGGACAGAGAACACTGAAGCTTTCTTT; cdr3_aa: CASSWTENTEAFF
clone_size: NA; j_call: TRBJ1-2; d_call: TRBD1; v_call: TRBV5-4; cdr3_nt: TGTGCCAGCAGCCTTAAGACAGGGGGCAGGGGGCAAGAAGGCTACACCTTC; cdr3_aa: CASSLKTGGRGQEGYTF
clone_size: NA; j_call: TRBJ1-3; d_call: NA; v_call: TRBV5-5; cdr3_nt: TGTGCCAGCAGCTCCCAGACTGACCCCTCTGGAAACACCATATATTTT; cdr3_aa: CASSSQTDPSGNTIYF
clone_size: once; j_call: TRBJ1-3; d_call: NA; v_call: TRBV18; cdr3_nt: TGTGCCAGCTCACCTGAGATAGGAAACACCATATATTTT; cdr3_aa: CASSPEIGNTIYF
clone_size: NA; j_call: TRBJ1-5; d_call: TRBD1; v_call: TRBV18; cdr3_nt: TGTGCCAGCTCACCAACCGACAGGGGTAGACTTCAGCCCCAGCATTTT; cdr3_aa: CASSPTDRGRLQPQHF
clone_size: once; j_call: TRBJ2-2; d_call: NA; v_call: TRBV7-2; cdr3_nt: TGTGCCAGCAGCCCACTGGCCGCCCCGGGGACCGGGGAGCTGTTTTTT; cdr3_aa: CASSPLAAPGTGELFF